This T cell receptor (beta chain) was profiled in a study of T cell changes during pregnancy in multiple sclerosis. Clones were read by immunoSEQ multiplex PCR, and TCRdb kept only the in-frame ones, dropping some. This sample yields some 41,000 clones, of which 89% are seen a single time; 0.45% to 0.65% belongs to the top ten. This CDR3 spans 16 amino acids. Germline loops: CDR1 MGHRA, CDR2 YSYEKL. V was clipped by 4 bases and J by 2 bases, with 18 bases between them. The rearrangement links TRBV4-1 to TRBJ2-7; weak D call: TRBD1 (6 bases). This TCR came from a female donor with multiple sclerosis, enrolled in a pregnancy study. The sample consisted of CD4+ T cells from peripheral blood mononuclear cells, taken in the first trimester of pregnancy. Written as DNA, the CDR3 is TGCGCCAGCAGCCTAGACCCTCGGACAGCTGCCTACGAGCAGTACTTC. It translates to CASSLDPRTAAYEQYF.